What follows describes a single T cell receptor beta chain. Repertoires were generated with immunoSEQ multiplex PCR, while TCRdb's copy carries only in-frame clones and drops some. The data show millions of clones, more than 90% seen once. Deletions cut 5 bases from V and 5 bases from J, with 13 bases between. From germline, CDR1 is LNHDA and CDR2 SQIVND (reference sequence). CDR3 length: 13 amino acids. The record originates from a study of shared clonotypes between healthy human individuals. The sample taken for sequencing was naive CD4+ T cells sorted from blood. Regarding subset: CD45RA+ positively selected. The sequence derives from a man younger than 35 in good health. The V and J genes are TRBV19 and TRBJ2-7; unclear D gene. CDR3 bases: TGTGCCAGTAGTCATGGCAGAATGGACGAGCAGTACTTC. This encodes CASSHGRMDEQYF. The full variable domain, in which reference TRBV19 and TRBJ2-7 provide the parts outside the CDR3, is DGGITQSPKYLFRKEGQNVTLSCEQNLNHDAMYWYRQDPGQGLRLIYYSQIVNDFQKGDIAEGYSVSREKKESFPLTVTSAQKNPTAFYLCASSHGRMDEQYFGPGTRLTVT.